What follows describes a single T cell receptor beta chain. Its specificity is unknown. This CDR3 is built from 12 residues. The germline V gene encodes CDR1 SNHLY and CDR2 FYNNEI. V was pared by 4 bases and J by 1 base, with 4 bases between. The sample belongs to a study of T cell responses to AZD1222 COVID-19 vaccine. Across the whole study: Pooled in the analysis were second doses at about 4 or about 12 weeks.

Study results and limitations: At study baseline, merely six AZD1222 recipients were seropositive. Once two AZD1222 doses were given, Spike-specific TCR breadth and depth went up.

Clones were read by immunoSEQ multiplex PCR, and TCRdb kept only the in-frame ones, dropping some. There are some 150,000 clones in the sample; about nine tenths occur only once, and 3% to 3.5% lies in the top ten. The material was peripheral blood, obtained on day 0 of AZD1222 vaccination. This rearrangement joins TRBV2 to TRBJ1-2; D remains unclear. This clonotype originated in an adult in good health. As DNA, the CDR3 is TGTGCCAGCAGTGTGCGTAACTATGGCTACACCTTC. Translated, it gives CASSVRNYGYTF.